Listed below are T cell receptor beta chains from one sample, sequenced in a study of cytotoxic CD8 clonotypes in ibrutinib-treated CLL. Sequencing used immunoSEQ multiplex PCR; TCRdb keeps in-frame clones, though not all of them. The sample lists approximately 120,000 clones; 84% were seen once. Sequencing used PBMCs, obtained after 24 months of ibrutinib treatment. These receptors originate from a human donor with chronic lymphocytic leukemia. CDR3s include the opening cysteine and the closing phenylalanine or tryptophan. D genes are given only for firm matches. The size entry is marked missing in some rows and otherwise reads once, few, many or a size class.

>TRBJ2-2|TRBV7-2|.|.
CASSMGSGELFF
TGTGCCAGCAGCATGGGCAGCGGGGAGCTGTTTTTT
>TRBJ1-4|TRBV23-1|TRBD1|.
CASGKDRGEIF
TGCGCCAGCGGCAAGGACAGGGGGGAGATCTTC
>TRBJ2-3|TRBV5-1|TRBD2|.
CASSSSGGGDTQYF
TGCGCCAGCAGCTCTAGCGGGGGAGGAGATACGCAGTATTTT
>TRBJ2-2|TRBV27|TRBD1|.
CASRKGTANTGELFF
TGTGCCAGCAGGAAAGGGACAGCTAACACCGGGGAGCTGTTTTTT
>TRBJ1-2|TRBV28|.|.
CASSLATYYGYTF
TGTGCCAGCAGTTTAGCGACCTACTATGGCTACACCTTC
>TRBJ1-1|TRBV29-1|TRBD1|.
CSVGTGPNTEAFF
TGCAGCGTTGGGACAGGTCCGAACACTGAAGCTTTCTTT
>TRBJ2-3|TRBV7-8|.|few
CASSLAGYGTDTQYF
TGTGCCAGCAGCTTAGCCGGTTACGGCACAGATACGCAGTATTTT
>TRBJ1-5|TRBV5-1|.|.
CASSLGEVGNQPQHF
TGCGCCAGCAGTTTGGGGGAGGTCGGCAATCAGCCCCAGCATTTT
>TRBJ1-1|TRBV5-6|.|.
CASSLGPRSLNTEAFF
TGTGCCAGCAGCTTAGGGCCCCGTAGCCTGAACACTGAAGCTTTCTTT
>TRBJ1-2|TRBV5-1|.|.
CASSLGAEPNGYTF
TGCGCCAGCAGCTTGGGGGCGGAACCCAATGGCTACACCTTC
>TRBJ1-6|TRBV11-2|.|once
CASSLSTYRSNNSPLHF
TGTGCCAGCAGCTTAAGTACGTACAGGTCCAATAATTCACCCCTCCACTTT
>TRBJ2-1|TRBV2|.|once
CASSVVVDEQFF
TGTGCCAGCAGTGTTGTGGTCGATGAGCAGTTCTTC
>TRBJ1-1|TRBV7-9|.|.
CASSLGFSGDTEAFF
TGTGCCAGCAGCTTAGGCTTCTCGGGGGACACTGAAGCTTTCTTT
>TRBJ1-1|TRBV6-5|.|once
CASSYSRQGPTEAFF
TGTGCCAGCAGTTACTCAAGGCAGGGTCCCACTGAAGCTTTCTTT
>TRBJ2-5|TRBV5-4|TRBD1|once
CASSLVGGSQETQYF
TGTGCCAGCAGCTTGGTAGGGGGCAGTCAAGAGACCCAGTACTTC
>TRBJ1-2|TRBV2|.|few
CASNTQGQSNYGYTF
TGTGCCAGCAATACACAGGGCCAGAGTAACTATGGCTACACCTTC
>TRBJ2-2|TRBV6-1|.|.
CASRDANTGELFF
TGTGCCAGCAGGGACGCGAACACCGGGGAGCTGTTTTTT
>TRBJ2-5|TRBV10-3|TRBD1|once
CAIKGGQGAVGETQYF
TGTGCCATCAAAGGTGGACAGGGGGCGGTAGGGGAGACCCAGTACTTC
>TRBJ2-3|TRBV28|TRBD1|.
CASSPPGTGRGSQYF
TGTGCCAGCTCCCCCCCCGGGACAGGACGGGGATCGCAGTATTTT
>TRBJ1-1|TRBV18|.|.
CASSPKDGRDTEAFF
TGTGCCAGCTCACCAAAGGATGGGAGGGACACTGAAGCTTTCTTT
>TRBJ2-5|TRBV19|.|.
CASSMVGATQTQYF
TGTGCCAGTAGTATGGTGGGGGCTACCCAGACCCAGTACTTC
>TRBJ1-1|TRBV6-5|.|once
CASSSPPAEAFF
TGTGCCAGCAGTTCCCCCCCGGCGGAAGCTTTCTTT
>TRBJ1-2|TRBV19|.|.
CASSTLGLFYGYTF
TGTGCCAGTAGTACACTCGGACTGTTCTATGGCTACACCTTC
>TRBJ2-5|TRBV7-2|TRBD2|.
CASSVSGGAYETQYF
TGTGCCAGCAGCGTTAGCGGGGGGGCGTATGAGACCCAGTACTTC
>TRBJ2-6|TRBV28|.|.
CASSQPLRASGANVLTF
TGTGCCAGCAGCCAACCATTGCGGGCCTCCGGGGCCAACGTCCTGACTTTC